The 12 T cell receptor beta chains given below trace back to one sample, sequenced in a study of Ad26.COV2.S vaccination and SARS-CoV-2 variants. Treatment reported: roughly 19 received Ad26.COV2.S at low or high dose, single or two shots; a few received placebo; per-sample allocation not given. All samples were drawn on day 63, counting from the first vaccine or placebo injection. Method: immunoSEQ multiplex PCR; TCRdb's copy keeps in-frame clones and lacks some. The sample contains approximately 500,000 clones, around 88% of which appear only once. The sequencing used peripheral blood, collected in a trial of Ad26.COV2.S vaccine versus placebo. The receptors shown here come from a person between 18 and 59 years old who received the Ad26.COV2.S COVID-19 vaccine or a placebo.

The chain couples TRBV13 to TRBJ2-5; TRBD2 agrees at 9 bases. With 4 bases clipped from V and 9 bases from J, the junction kept 12 bases outside the gene matches. The CDR3 is 15 residues long. Germline CDR1 is PRHDT and CDR2 is FYEKMQ (reference sequence). Here the CDR3 DNA reads TGTGCCAGCAGCTCGACCTCTGGGGAGCGGGGGGCCCAGTACTTC. Translating gives CASSSTSGERGAQYF.

This chain connects TRBV18 to TRBJ1-5; TRBD1 matches 8 bases. This CDR3 has 19 residues. CDR1 is KGHSH, CDR2 LQKENI, per germline. Trimming took 4 bases from V and 2 from J; bases not matched to a gene: 16. CDR3 nucleotide sequence: TGTGCCAGCTCACTCACGGCTACAGGGGGACCGTCGGGCAATCAGCCCCAGCATTTT. Translating it yields CASSLTATGGPSGNQPQHF.

The rearrangement links TRBV19 to TRBJ2-3, with 8 bases fitting TRBD1. The CDR3 consists of 16 residues. Per the germline V gene, CDR1 is LNHDA and CDR2 is SQIVND (reference sequence). J gave up 2 bases and V 4 bases, and 8 bases lay outside the gene matches. CDR3 region: CASSTGDRGATDTQYF. For the CDR3, the DNA is TGTGCCAGTAGTACCGGCGACAGGGGCGCCACAGATACGCAGTATTTT.

The rearrangement links TRBV5-1 to TRBJ2-1; TRBD2 matches at 9 bases. V lost 1 base and J lost 9; bases outside the gene matches: 8. The V gene's germline CDR1 is SGHRS and CDR2 YFSETQ. The CDR3 has 15 amino acids. CDR3: CASSLLDPSGTEQFF. CDR3 in DNA: TGCGCCAGCAGCTTGTTGGACCCTAGCGGGACTGAGCAGTTCTTC.

The CDR3 bases are TGTGCCAGCAGTACCCGACAGGCCCGGGTGGACGAGCAGTACTTC. Amino acids: CASSTRQARVDEQYF. V and J are TRBV27 and TRBJ2-7, with D maybe TRBD1 (6 bases). The ends were cut back, 5 bases at V and 5 bases at J, with 19 bases in the middle. This CDR3 spans 15 amino acids. The V gene's germline CDR1 is MNHEY and CDR2 SMNVEV (reference sequence).

This clone has a single count. The chain is built from TRBV7-3 and TRBJ2-1, with 12 bases matching TRBD2. Germline V gives CDR1 SGHTA, CDR2 FQGTGA. This CDR3 is built from 16 residues. V gave up 2 bases and J gave up 7 bases; unmatched junction bases: 6. CDR3 region: CASSLEGLAGLNEQFF. The CDR3 nucleotides are TGTGCCAGCAGCTTAGAGGGACTAGCGGGTCTAAATGAGCAGTTCTTC.

This clone has just one count. The V call is TRBV11-3, the J call TRBJ1-1; a possible D gene is TRBD1 (6 bases). Deletions cut 5 bases from V and 3 bases from J, with 16 bases between. Germline V gene data show CDR1 as SGHNT and CDR2 as YENEEA. The CDR3 covers 15 residues. CDR3: CASSVRGGRDTEAFF. CDR3 coding DNA: TGTGCCAGCAGCGTTAGGGGGGGCAGAGACACTGAAGCTTTCTTT.

V gene TRBV5-6 combines with J gene TRBJ2-7; D not certain. The V gene's germline CDR1 is SGHDT and CDR2 YYEEEE. The CDR3 extends over 12 amino acids. V was pared by 0 bases and J by 6 bases, with 7 bases between. DNA of the CDR3: TGTGCCAGCAGCTTGGTAGCCTCCGAGCAGTACTTC. Translation gives CASSLVASEQYF. The whole variable domain, filled in from reference TRBV5-6 and TRBJ2-7, reads DAGVTQSPTHLIKTRGQQVTLRCSPKSGHDTVSWYQQALGQGPQFIFQYYEEEERQRGNFPDRFSGHQFPNYSSELNVNALLLGDSALYLCASSLVASEQYFGPGTRLTVT.

The J gene is TRBJ2-3, the V gene TRBV27; 7 bases fit TRBD2. The CDR3 consists of 15 residues. The ends lost 10 bases at V and 0 bases at J; junction bases unmatched: 10. Germline assignment: CDR1 MNHEY and CDR2 SMNVEV (reference sequence). CDR3 in amino acids: CAISKAGLSTDTQYF. The CDR3 nucleotides read TGTGCCATAAGTAAAGCGGGACTTAGCACAGATACGCAGTATTTT.

The chain employs TRBV6-2 or TRBV6-3 and TRBJ2-7; a possible D gene is TRBD1 (5 bases). V lost 2 bases and J 6 bases, leaving 17 bases between the germline ends. Germline assignment: CDR1 MNHEY and CDR2 SVGEGT. The CDR3 totals 15 residues. The CDR3 DNA sequence: TGTGCCAGCAGTTACCCCCCGAAGACAGTATCCGAGCAGTACTTC. It codes for CASSYPPKTVSEQYF.

The chain recombines TRBV7-9 with TRBJ2-1; 9 bases match TRBD1. Germline CDR1 and CDR2: SEHNR and FQNEAQ (reference sequence). The CDR3 loop spans 15 amino acids. Trimming cost V 4 bases and J 1 base; bases outside gene matches: 2. The CDR3, as DNA: TGTGCCAGCAGCTATGGGACAGGGTCCTACAATGAGCAGTTCTTC. This codes for CASSYGTGSYNEQFF. The full variable domain, completed using reference TRBV7-9 and TRBJ2-1, is DTGVSQNPRHKITKRGQNVTFRCDPISEHNRLYWYRQTLGQGPEFLTYFQNEAQLEKSRLLSDRFSAERPKGSFSTLEIQRTEQGDSAMYLCASSYGTGSYNEQFFGPGTRLTVL.

This clone was seen a few times. The V gene is TRBV5-1, the J gene TRBJ1-3, with 9 bases that match TRBD1. This CDR3 region has 16 residues. J lost 0 bases, V lost 2 bases, and 3 bases had no gene match. The germline V gene has CDR1 SGHRS and CDR2 YFSETQ. CDR3 loop: CASSFRTGDSGNTIYF. As DNA, the CDR3 is TGCGCCAGCAGCTTTCGGACAGGGGACTCTGGAAACACCATATATTTT.